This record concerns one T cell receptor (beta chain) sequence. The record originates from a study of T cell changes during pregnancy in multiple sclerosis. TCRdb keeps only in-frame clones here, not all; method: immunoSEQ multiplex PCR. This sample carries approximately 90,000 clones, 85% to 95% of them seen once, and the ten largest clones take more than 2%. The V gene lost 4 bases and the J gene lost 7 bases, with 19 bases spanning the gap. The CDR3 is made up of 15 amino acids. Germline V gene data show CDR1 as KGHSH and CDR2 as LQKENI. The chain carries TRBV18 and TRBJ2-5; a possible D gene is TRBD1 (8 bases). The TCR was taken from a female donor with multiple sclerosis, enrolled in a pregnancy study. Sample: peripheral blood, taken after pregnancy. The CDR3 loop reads CASSRRQGREGTQYF. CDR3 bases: TGTGCCAGCTCACGAAGACAGGGGAGGGAAGGGACCCAGTACTTC.